This T cell receptor beta chain was identified in a study of blood T cells in healthy people across ages. V shed 10 bases, J shed 1 base, and the junction held 16 bases outside the gene matches. Germline V gene sequence: CDR1 SEHNR, CDR2 FQNEAQ (reference sequence). The CDR3 runs to 17 residues. Primers used in a second PCR of about 6 to 11 cycles were a sample-barcoded 5' primer and a J-beta primer mix. TCRdb called the 5' RACE reads again in MiXCR, with one record for every CDR3 protein. The sample records around 2 million distinct CDR3 sequences, about two fifths being singletons. The sequence derives from a human donor in good health. The genes are TRBV7-9 and TRBJ2-1; 7 bases agree with TRBD1. The sample consisted of blood. This chain's CDR3 is CATGGSISSGSYNEQFF. The CDR3, as DNA: TGTGCCACAGGGGGTTCAATATCGAGTGGGTCCTACAATGAGCAGTTCTTC.